This TCR beta chain came from a study of T cells in Graves' hyperthyroidism and ophthalmopathy. This clonotype was detected many times. Amplified regions were TCR beta CDR3 sequences from RNA transcripts. Primed by the HTBI set, a first-round RT-PCR was run on the TCR CDR3. Via MiXCR, TCRdb re-called the multiplex PCR reads, giving one row per CDR3 protein. The sample carries about 640,000 distinct CDR3 sequences, 20% to 25% recorded once. Between the trimmed V and J ends, which lost 4 bases and 2 bases, there was a span of 21 bases. The CDR3 sequence is 17 residues long. CDR1 is SGHAT, CDR2 FQNNGV, per germline.

This chain uses TRBV11-2 with TRBJ2-7; D is possibly TRBD1 (6 bases). The TCR was taken from a man under 40 with Graves' ophthalmopathy. The sample taken for sequencing was blood. CDR3 in amino acids: CASSYSYGGGRAYEQYF. The CDR3 nucleotides are TGTGCCAGCAGCTACTCTTATGGGGGCGGGCGGGCCTACGAGCAGTACTTC.